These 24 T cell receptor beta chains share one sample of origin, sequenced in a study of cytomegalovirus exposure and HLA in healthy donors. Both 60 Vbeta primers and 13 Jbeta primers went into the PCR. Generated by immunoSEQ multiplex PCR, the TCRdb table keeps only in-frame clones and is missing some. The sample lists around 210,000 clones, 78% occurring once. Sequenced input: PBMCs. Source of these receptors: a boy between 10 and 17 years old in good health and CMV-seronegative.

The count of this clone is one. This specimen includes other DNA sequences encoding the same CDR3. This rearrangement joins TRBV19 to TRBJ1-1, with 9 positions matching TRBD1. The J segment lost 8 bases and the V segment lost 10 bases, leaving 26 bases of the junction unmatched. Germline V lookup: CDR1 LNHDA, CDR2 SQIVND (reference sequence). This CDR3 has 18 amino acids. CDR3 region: CATEKGGQGSERRTEAFF. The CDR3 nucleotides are TGTGCCACCGAGAAGGGGGGACAGGGCAGTGAGAGGAGGACCGAAGCTTTCTTT.

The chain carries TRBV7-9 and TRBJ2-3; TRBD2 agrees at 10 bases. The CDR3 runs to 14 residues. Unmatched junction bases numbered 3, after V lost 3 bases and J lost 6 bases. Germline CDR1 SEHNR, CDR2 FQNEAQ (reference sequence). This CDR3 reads CASSFSGGLDTQYF. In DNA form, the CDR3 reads TGTGCCAGCAGCTTTAGCGGGGGGCTGGATACGCAGTATTTT.

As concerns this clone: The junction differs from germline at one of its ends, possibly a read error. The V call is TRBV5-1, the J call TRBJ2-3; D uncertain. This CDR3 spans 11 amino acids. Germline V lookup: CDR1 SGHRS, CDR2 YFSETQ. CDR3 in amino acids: CASSLDGVGFF. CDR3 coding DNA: TGCGCCAGCAGCTTGGATGGCGTCGGGTTTTTT.

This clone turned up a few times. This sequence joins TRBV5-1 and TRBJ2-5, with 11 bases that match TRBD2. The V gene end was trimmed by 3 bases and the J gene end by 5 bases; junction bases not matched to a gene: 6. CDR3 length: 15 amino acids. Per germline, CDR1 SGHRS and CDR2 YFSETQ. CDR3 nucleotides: TGCGCCAGCAGCTCCACTAGCGGGAGTGGGGAGACCCAGTACTTC. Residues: CASSSTSGSGETQYF. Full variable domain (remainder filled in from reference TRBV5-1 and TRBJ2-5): KAGVTQTPRYLIKTRGQQVTLSCSPISGHRSVSWYQQTPGQGLQFLFEYFSETQRNKGNFPGRFSGRQFSNSRSEMNVSTLELGDSALYLCASSSTSGSGETQYFGPGTRLLVL.

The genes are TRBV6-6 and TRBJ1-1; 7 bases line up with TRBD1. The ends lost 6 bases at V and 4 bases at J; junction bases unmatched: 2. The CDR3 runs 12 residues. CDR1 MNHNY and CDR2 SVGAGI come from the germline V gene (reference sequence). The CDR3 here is CASSWDSTEAFF. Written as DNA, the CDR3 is TGTGCCAGCAGCTGGGACAGCACTGAAGCTTTCTTT.

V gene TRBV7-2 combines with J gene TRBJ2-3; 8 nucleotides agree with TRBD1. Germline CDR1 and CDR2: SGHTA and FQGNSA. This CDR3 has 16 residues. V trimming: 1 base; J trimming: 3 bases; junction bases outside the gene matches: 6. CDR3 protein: CASSLGTGYWTDTQYF. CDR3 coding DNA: TGTGCCAGCAGCTTAGGGACAGGGTATTGGACAGATACGCAGTATTTT. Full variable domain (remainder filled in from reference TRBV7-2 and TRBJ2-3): GAGVSQSPSNKVTEKGKDVELRCDPISGHTALYWYRQSLGQGLEFLIYFQGNSAPDKSGLPSDRFSAERTGGSVSTLTIQRTQQEDSAVYLCASSLGTGYWTDTQYFGPGTRLTVL.

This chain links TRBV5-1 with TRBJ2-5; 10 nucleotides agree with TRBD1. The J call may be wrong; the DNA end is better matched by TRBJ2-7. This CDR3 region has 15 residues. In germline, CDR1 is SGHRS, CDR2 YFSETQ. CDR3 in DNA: TGCGCCAGCAGCTCGGGACAGGGGCCTTTCTACGAGCAGTACTTC. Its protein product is CASSSGQGPFYEQYF.

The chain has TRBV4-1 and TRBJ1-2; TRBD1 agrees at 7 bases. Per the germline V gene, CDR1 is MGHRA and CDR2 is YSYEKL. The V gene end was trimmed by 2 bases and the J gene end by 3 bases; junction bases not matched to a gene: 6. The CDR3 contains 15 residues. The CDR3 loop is CASSQPLQGDYGYTF. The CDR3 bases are TGCGCCAGCAGCCAACCCTTGCAGGGGGACTATGGCTACACCTTC.

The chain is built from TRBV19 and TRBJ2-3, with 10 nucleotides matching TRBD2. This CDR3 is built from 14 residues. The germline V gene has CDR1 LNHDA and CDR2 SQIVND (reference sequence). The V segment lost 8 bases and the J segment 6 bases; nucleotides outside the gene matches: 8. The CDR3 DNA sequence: TGTGCCAGTGGAAAGCGGGAGGGGTGGGATACGCAGTATTTT. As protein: CASGKREGWDTQYF. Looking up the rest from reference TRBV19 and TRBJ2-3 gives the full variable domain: DGGITQSPKYLFRKEGQNVTLSCEQNLNHDAMYWYRQDPGQGLRLIYYSQIVNDFQKGDIAEGYSVSREKKESFPLTVTSAQKNPTAFYLCASGKREGWDTQYFGPGTRLTVL.

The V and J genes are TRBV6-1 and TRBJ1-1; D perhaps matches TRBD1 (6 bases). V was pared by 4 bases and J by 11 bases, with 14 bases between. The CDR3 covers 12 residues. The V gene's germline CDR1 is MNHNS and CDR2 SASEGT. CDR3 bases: TGTGCCAGCAGTGGCAACAGGGTGGGCGCTTTCTTT. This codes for CASSGNRVGAFF.

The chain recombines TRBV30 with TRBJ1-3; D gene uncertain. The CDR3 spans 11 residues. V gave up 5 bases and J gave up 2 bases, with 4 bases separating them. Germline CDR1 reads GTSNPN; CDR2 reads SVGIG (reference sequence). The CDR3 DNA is TGTGCCTGGGGCCCTGGAAACACCATATATTTT. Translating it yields CAWGPGNTIYF.

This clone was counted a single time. The CDR3 loop is CASSAGGQGSGYTF. CDR3 nucleotide sequence: TGTGCCAGCAGCGCCGGGGGACAGGGGTCTGGCTACACCTTC. The chain carries TRBV7-8 and TRBJ1-2, with 10 nucleotides matching TRBD1. Trimming removed 5 bases from V and 7 bases from J; junction bases left unmatched: 7. CDR1 and CDR2 (germline): SGHVS, FQNEAQ. The CDR3 extends over 14 amino acids.

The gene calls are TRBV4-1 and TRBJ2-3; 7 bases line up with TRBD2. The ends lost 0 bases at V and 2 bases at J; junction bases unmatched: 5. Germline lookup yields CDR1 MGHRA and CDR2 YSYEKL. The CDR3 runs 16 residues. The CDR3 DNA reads TGCGCCAGCAGCCAAGAAAGAGCGGGATTCACAGATACGCAGTATTTT. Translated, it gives CASSQERAGFTDTQYF.

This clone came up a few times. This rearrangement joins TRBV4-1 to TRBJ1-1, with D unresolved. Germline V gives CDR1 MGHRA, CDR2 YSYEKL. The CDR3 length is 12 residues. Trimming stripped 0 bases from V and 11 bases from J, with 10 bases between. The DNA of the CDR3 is TGCGCCAGCAGCCAAGACGTGGGGAGGGCTTTCTTT. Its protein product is CASSQDVGRAFF.

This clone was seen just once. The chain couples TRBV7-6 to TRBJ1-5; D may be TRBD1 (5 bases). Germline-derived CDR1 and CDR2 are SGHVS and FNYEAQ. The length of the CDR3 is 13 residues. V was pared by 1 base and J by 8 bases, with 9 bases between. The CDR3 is CASSLVAGEPQHF. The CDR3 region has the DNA TGTGCCAGCAGCTTAGTTGCGGGGGAGCCCCAGCATTTT.

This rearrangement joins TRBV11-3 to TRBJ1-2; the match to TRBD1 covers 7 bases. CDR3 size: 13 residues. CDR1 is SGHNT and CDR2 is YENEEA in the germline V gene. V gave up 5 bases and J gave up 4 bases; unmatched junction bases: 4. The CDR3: CASSRTGFYGYTF. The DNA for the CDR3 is TGTGCCAGCAGCCGGACAGGCTTCTATGGCTACACCTTC.

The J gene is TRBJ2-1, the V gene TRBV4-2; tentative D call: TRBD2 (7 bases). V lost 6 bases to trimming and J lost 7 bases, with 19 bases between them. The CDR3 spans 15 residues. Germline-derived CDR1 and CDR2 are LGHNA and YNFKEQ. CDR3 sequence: CASSWDVGGGNEQFF. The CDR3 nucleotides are TGTGCCAGCAGTTGGGACGTGGGAGGGGGGAATGAGCAGTTCTTC.

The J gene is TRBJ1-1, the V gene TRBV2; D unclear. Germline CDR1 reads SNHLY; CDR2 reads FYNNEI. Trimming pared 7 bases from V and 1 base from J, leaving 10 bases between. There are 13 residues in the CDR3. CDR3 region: CASTGYGNTEAFF. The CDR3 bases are TGTGCCAGCACGGGGTACGGGAACACTGAAGCTTTCTTT.

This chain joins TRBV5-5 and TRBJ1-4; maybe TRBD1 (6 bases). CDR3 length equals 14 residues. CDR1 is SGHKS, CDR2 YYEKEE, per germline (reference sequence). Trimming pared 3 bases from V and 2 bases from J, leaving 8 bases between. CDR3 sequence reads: CASSYRATNEKLFF. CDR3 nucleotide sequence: TGTGCCAGCAGCTACAGGGCCACTAATGAAAAACTGTTTTTT.

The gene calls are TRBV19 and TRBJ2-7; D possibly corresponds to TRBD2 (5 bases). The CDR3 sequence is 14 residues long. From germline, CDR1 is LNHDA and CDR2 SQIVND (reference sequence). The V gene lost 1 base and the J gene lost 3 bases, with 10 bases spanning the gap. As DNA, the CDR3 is TGTGCCAGTAGTATAGGGTCCGGGAACTACGAGCAGTACTTC. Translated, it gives CASSIGSGNYEQYF.

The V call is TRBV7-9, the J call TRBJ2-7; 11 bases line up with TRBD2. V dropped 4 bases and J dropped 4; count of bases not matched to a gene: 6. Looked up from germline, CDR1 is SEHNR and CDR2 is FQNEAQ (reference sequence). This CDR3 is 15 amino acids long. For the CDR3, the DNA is TGTGCCAGCAGCTCGTTTGGGACTAGCGGTTACGAGCAGTACTTC. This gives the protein CASSSFGTSGYEQYF.

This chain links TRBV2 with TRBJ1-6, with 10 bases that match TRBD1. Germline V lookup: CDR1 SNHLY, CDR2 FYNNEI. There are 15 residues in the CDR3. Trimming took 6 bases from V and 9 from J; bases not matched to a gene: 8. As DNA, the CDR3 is TGTGCCAGCAGCGAGACGACAGGGGGCAGTTCACCCCTCCACTTT. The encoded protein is CASSETTGGSSPLHF.

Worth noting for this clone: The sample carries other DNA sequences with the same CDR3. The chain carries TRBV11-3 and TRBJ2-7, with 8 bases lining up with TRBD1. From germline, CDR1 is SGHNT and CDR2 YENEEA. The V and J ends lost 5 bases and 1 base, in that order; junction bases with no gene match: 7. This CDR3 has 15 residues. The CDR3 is CASSPGTGPSYEQYF. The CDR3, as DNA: TGTGCCAGCAGCCCTGGGACAGGTCCTTCCTACGAGCAGTACTTC.

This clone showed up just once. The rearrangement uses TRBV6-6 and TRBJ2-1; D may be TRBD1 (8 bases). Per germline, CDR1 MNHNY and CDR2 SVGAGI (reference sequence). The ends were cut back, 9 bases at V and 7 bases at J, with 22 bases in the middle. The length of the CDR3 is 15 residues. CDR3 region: CASHLQGEGLNEQFF. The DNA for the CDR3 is TGTGCCAGTCACTTACAGGGGGAGGGCCTTAATGAGCAGTTCTTC.